The rows below give T cell receptor beta chains drawn from one sample of a study of blood T cells in healthy people across ages. TCRdb independently ran MiXCR on the 5' RACE reads; one entry per CDR3 protein. The repertoire holds 800,000 to 950,000 distinct CDR3 sequences, with about 48% as singletons. The sequenced material came from blood. These receptors came from a man aged 30 to 39 in good health. CDR3s include the opening cysteine and the closing phenylalanine or tryptophan. The order of the fields is V gene, D gene, clone size, J gene, CDR3 protein, CDR3 DNA. D genes are given only for firm matches. Clone size, where shown, is once, few, many, or a class for clones that have expanded.

V: TRBV4-3; D: TRBD2; size: few; J: TRBJ2-2; CDR3: CASSQGRLAANTGELFF; DNA: TGCGCCAGCAGCCAAGGTAGACTAGCGGCGAACACCGGGGAGCTGTTTTTT
V: TRBV6-5; D: TRBD1; size: few; J: TRBJ2-7; CDR3: CASSRTGALRDEQYF; DNA: TGTGCCAGCAGTAGAACAGGGGCCCTCCGAGACGAGCAGTACTTC
V: TRBV20-1; D: -; size: -; J: TRBJ2-3; CDR3: CSVLPQYF; DNA: TGCAGTGTCCTTCCCCAGTATTTT
V: TRBV20-1; D: -; size: few; J: TRBJ2-3; CDR3: CSARDLGTMTGTQYF; DNA: TGCAGTGCTAGAGATCTAGGGACCATGACGGGTACGCAGTATTTT
V: TRBV7-9; D: -; size: -; J: TRBJ1-5; CDR3: CASNAGDPNQPQHF; DNA: TGTGCCAGCAATGCCGGGGACCCCAATCAGCCCCAGCATTTT
V: TRBV20-1; D: TRBD2; size: -; J: TRBJ2-7; CDR3: CSASPGTSVYEQYF; DNA: TGCAGTGCTTCCCCCGGGACTAGCGTTTACGAGCAGTACTTC
V: TRBV7-3; D: -; size: -; J: TRBJ1-1; CDR3: CASSLIGQARTEAFF; DNA: TGTGCCAGCAGCTTAATTGGGCAGGCGAGGACTGAAGCTTTCTTT
V: TRBV5-1; D: -; size: few; J: TRBJ1-2; CDR3: CASSLEGQRNYGYTF; DNA: TGCGCCAGCAGCTTGGAAGGACAGAGGAACTATGGCTACACCTTC
V: TRBV30; D: TRBD1; size: -; J: TRBJ1-2; CDR3: CAWRGQSFNYGYTF; DNA: TGTGCCTGGAGGGGACAGTCATTCAACTATGGCTACACCTTC
V: TRBV5-1; D: -; size: few; J: TRBJ1-2; CDR3: CASSLGYVGGYGYTF; DNA: TGCGCCAGCAGCTTGGGTTACGTCGGAGGCTATGGCTACACCTTC
V: TRBV21-1; D: -; size: -; J: TRBJ1-6; CDR3: CASSTGTGKRYNSLLHF; DNA: TGTGCCAGCAGCACAGGGACAGGGAAGAGATATAATTCACTCCTCCACTTT
V: TRBV4-1; D: TRBD1; size: -; J: TRBJ2-5; CDR3: CASSQRGLETQYF; DNA: TGCGCCAGCAGCCAAAGGGGGCTAGAGACCCAGTACTTC
V: TRBV20-1; D: TRBD2; size: few; J: TRBJ2-7; CDR3: CSAPGTSGVEQYF; DNA: TGCAGTGCTCCCGGGACTAGCGGGGTCGAGCAGTACTTC
V: TRBV6-5; D: -; size: few; J: TRBJ1-1; CDR3: CASRTAGPNTEAFF; DNA: TGTGCCAGCAGGACAGCTGGCCCTAACACTGAAGCTTTCTTT
V: TRBV7-6; D: TRBD2; size: -; J: TRBJ2-2; CDR3: CASRRTGTSESTGELFF; DNA: TGTGCCAGCAGAAGGACCGGGACTAGCGAGAGCACCGGGGAGCTGTTTTTT
V: TRBV3-1; D: TRBD2; size: -; J: TRBJ2-7; CDR3: CASSHLRPSGAYEQYF; DNA: TGTGCCAGCAGCCACCTTCGTCCTAGCGGGGCCTACGAGCAGTACTTC
V: TRBV6-5; D: -; size: -; J: TRBJ2-3; CDR3: CASSQRADTQYF; DNA: TGTGCCAGCAGCCAACGCGCAGATACGCAGTATTTT
V: TRBV10-3; D: TRBD1; size: -; J: TRBJ1-4; CDR3: CAISDHETGTSNEKLFF; DNA: TGTGCCATCAGTGACCACGAGACAGGGACTTCTAATGAAAAACTGTTTTTT
V: TRBV6-5; D: -; size: -; J: TRBJ1-2; CDR3: CASSYGRTNYGYTF; DNA: TGTGCCAGCAGCTACGGCAGAACGAACTATGGCTACACCTTC
V: TRBV20-1; D: TRBD2; size: few; J: TRBJ2-3; CDR3: CSAPPPGLAGATQYF; DNA: TGCAGTGCTCCGCCACCGGGACTAGCGGGGGCCACGCAGTATTTT
V: TRBV2; D: -; size: many; J: TRBJ2-3; CDR3: CASSEVGTDTQYF; DNA: TGTGCCAGCAGTGAAGTTGGCACAGATACGCAGTATTTT
V: TRBV4-2; D: TRBD1; size: -; J: TRBJ1-5; CDR3: CASSLTGSGQPQHF; DNA: TGTGCCAGCAGCTTGACAGGGTCGGGTCAGCCCCAGCATTTT
V: TRBV5-1; D: TRBD2; size: -; J: TRBJ2-2; CDR3: CASIAGTGTGELFF; DNA: TGCGCCAGCATAGCGGGGACGGGCACCGGGGAGCTGTTTTTT
V: TRBV20-1; D: TRBD2; size: few; J: TRBJ2-3; CDR3: CSARDFTGGYTDTQYF; DNA: TGCAGTGCTAGAGATTTTACGGGGGGGTACACAGATACGCAGTATTTT
V: TRBV12-3/TRBV12-4; D: -; size: -; J: TRBJ2-2; CDR3: CASSLRGSGTGELFF; DNA: TGTGCCAGCAGTTTAAGGGGGTCGGGCACCGGGGAGCTGTTTTTT
V: TRBV4-1; D: -; size: -; J: TRBJ1-1; CDR3: CASSLDGRVEAEAFF; DNA: TGCGCCAGCAGCCTAGATGGCAGGGTGGAGGCTGAAGCTTTCTTT
V: TRBV25-1; D: TRBD1; size: few; J: TRBJ2-7; CDR3: CASSPGDRGVGEQYF; DNA: TGTGCCAGCAGTCCCGGCGACAGGGGAGTAGGCGAGCAGTACTTC
V: TRBV27; D: -; size: -; J: TRBJ1-1; CDR3: CASSLGGSGTEAFF; DNA: TGTGCCAGCAGTTTAGGCGGCTCGGGCACTGAAGCTTTCTTT
V: TRBV6-4; D: TRBD2; size: few; J: TRBJ2-1; CDR3: CASSTQGLAGGHEQFF; DNA: TGTGCCAGCAGCACCCAGGGACTAGCGGGGGGACATGAGCAGTTCTTC
V: TRBV12-3/TRBV12-4; D: TRBD1; size: -; J: TRBJ1-2; CDR3: CASTMGTGSGYTF; DNA: TGTGCCAGCACCATGGGGACAGGGAGTGGCTACACCTTC
V: TRBV20-1; D: -; size: -; J: TRBJ2-7; CDR3: CSAHHVGTEQYF; DNA: TGCAGTGCCCACCACGTTGGAACCGAGCAGTACTTC
V: TRBV6-6; D: -; size: -; J: TRBJ1-5; CDR3: CASSYPKGGAHQPQHF; DNA: TGTGCCAGCAGTTACCCTAAGGGGGGGGCTCATCAGCCCCAGCATTTT
V: TRBV5-1; D: TRBD1; size: once; J: TRBJ1-2; CDR3: CASSSGGQDLNYGYTF; DNA: TGCGCCAGCAGCTCAGGGGGCCAGGATCTTAACTATGGCTACACCTTC
V: TRBV3-1; D: -; size: -; J: TRBJ2-7; CDR3: CASSLGSSGPRQYF; DNA: TGTGCCAGCAGCCTTGGGAGTAGCGGTCCCCGGCAGTACTTC
V: TRBV10-3; D: TRBD1; size: -; J: TRBJ1-1; CDR3: CAIGQGGNTEAFF; DNA: TGTGCCATCGGACAGGGGGGAAACACTGAAGCTTTCTTT
V: TRBV7-3; D: -; size: -; J: TRBJ2-4; CDR3: CASSEEIAKNIQYF; DNA: TGTGCCAGCAGCGAGGAGATAGCCAAAAACATTCAGTACTTC
V: TRBV4-2; D: -; size: -; J: TRBJ2-2; CDR3: CASRLTEGRDTGELFF; DNA: TGTGCCAGCAGGTTAACCGAGGGGCGCGACACCGGGGAGCTGTTTTTT
V: TRBV20-1; D: -; size: -; J: TRBJ2-1; CDR3: CSARSGADNEQFF; DNA: TGCAGTGCTAGATCGGGGGCTGACAATGAGCAGTTCTTC
V: TRBV20-1; D: -; size: -; J: TRBJ2-7; CDR3: CSPDPGTPSEQYF; DNA: TGCAGTCCCGACCCCGGGACACCTTCTGAGCAGTACTTC
V: TRBV21-1; D: -; size: -; J: TRBJ2-7; CDR3: CASSKRSPDARRYSYEQYF; DNA: TGTGCCAGCAGCAAACGGTCACCTGACGCCCGAAGATATTCCTACGAGCAGTACTTC
V: TRBV5-1; D: TRBD2; size: few; J: TRBJ2-1; CDR3: CASSPPGSGGYNEQFF; DNA: TGCGCCAGCAGCCCTCCAGGTAGCGGGGGTTACAATGAGCAGTTCTTC
V: TRBV4-3; D: -; size: few; J: TRBJ1-2; CDR3: CASSQDLPALYGYTF; DNA: TGCGCCAGCAGCCAAGATTTACCAGCCTTGTATGGCTACACCTTC
V: TRBV12-3/TRBV12-4; D: TRBD2; size: -; J: TRBJ2-1; CDR3: CASSLFRGGDGNEQFF; DNA: TGTGCCAGCAGCTTATTCCGGGGGGGCGACGGAAATGAGCAGTTCTTC
V: TRBV12-3/TRBV12-4; D: TRBD1; size: -; J: TRBJ2-7; CDR3: CASRGQSTYEQYF; DNA: TGTGCCAGCAGGGGACAGTCAACCTACGAGCAGTACTTC
V: TRBV4-3; D: TRBD1; size: many; J: TRBJ2-5; CDR3: CASSQDRVQETQYF; DNA: TGCGCCAGCAGCCAGGACAGGGTCCAAGAGACCCAGTACTTC
V: TRBV4-3; D: -; size: -; J: TRBJ1-2; CDR3: CASSQDSKVNGYTF; DNA: TGCGCCAGCAGCCAAGACAGTAAGGTGAATGGCTACACCTTC
V: TRBV10-2; D: TRBD2; size: few; J: TRBJ2-7; CDR3: CASSAIGLAGDEQYF; DNA: TGCGCCAGCAGTGCCATAGGACTAGCGGGGGACGAGCAGTACTTC
V: TRBV3-1; D: TRBD1; size: once; J: TRBJ1-2; CDR3: CASSQEGQGVDGYTF; DNA: TGTGCCAGCAGCCAAGAGGGACAGGGGGTCGATGGCTACACCTTC
V: TRBV10-3; D: TRBD1; size: few; J: TRBJ1-3; CDR3: CAISLGQGRSGNTIYF; DNA: TGTGCCATCAGCCTAGGACAGGGGAGGTCTGGAAACACCATATATTTT
V: TRBV20-1; D: TRBD2; size: many; J: TRBJ2-5; CDR3: CSGRLAGGVETQYF; DNA: TGCAGTGGCCGACTAGCGGGGGGGGTAGAGACCCAGTACTTC
V: TRBV4-1; D: -; size: -; J: TRBJ1-5; CDR3: CASSHPGAIQPQHF; DNA: TGCGCCAGCAGCCACCCCGGGGCTATCCAGCCCCAGCATTTT